The 30 T cell receptor beta chains reported below all come from one sample, sequenced in a study of shared clonotypes between healthy human individuals. The repertoire was sequenced with immunoSEQ multiplex PCR; TCRdb's copy has only in-frame clones and lacks some. The table includes some 2.3 million clones, 80% to 95% detected once. Sequencing input: naive CD4+ T cells from PBMCs. Subset indicated: CD45RA+ positively selected. The receptors stem from a man younger than 30 in good health. Some clones in this sample may be carry-over from other donors' samples.

This sequence joins TRBV27 and TRBJ1-1; 7 nucleotides align to TRBD1. Trimming at V came to 8 bases and at J to 4 bases, leaving 10 bases not matched to a gene. This CDR3 has 14 residues. The germline gives CDR1 MNHEY, CDR2 SMNVEV (reference sequence). CDR3 nucleotide sequence: TGTGCCAGCGGTGACAGGGTACCCAGCACTGAAGCTTTCTTT. It translates to CASGDRVPSTEAFF.

The CDR3 loop is CASSLVRSNQPQHF. The CDR3 DNA reads TGTGCCAGCAGCTTAGTAAGGAGCAATCAGCCCCAGCATTTT. The chain couples TRBV7-2 to TRBJ1-5; D remains ambiguous. Deletions cut 1 base from V and 1 base from J, with 5 bases between. The germline V gene has CDR1 SGHTA and CDR2 FQGNSA. This CDR3 region has 14 residues.

This chain connects TRBV7-8 to TRBJ2-7; possibly TRBD1 for D (6 bases). The V end lost 5 bases, the J end lost 3 bases, and 23 bases lay between the germline ends. Per germline, CDR1 SGHVS and CDR2 FQNEAQ. The CDR3 spans 17 residues. The CDR3 coding sequence is TGTGCCAGCAGCCCCCCCTCCGGGACAAGGAGCCTCTACGAGCAGTACTTC. Encoded protein: CASSPPSGTRSLYEQYF.

A few counts support this clone. Other DNA sequences in this sample translate to the same CDR3. The J gene is TRBJ2-7, the V gene TRBV30, with 10 bases lining up with TRBD1. J lost 2 bases, V lost 0 bases, and 1 base had no gene match. The CDR3 spans 14 residues. Germline loops: CDR1 GTSNPN, CDR2 SVGIG (reference sequence). Here the CDR3 reads CAWSVGTGAYEQYF. Written as DNA, the CDR3 is TGTGCCTGGAGTGTAGGGACAGGGGCCTACGAGCAGTACTTC.

V and J are TRBV25-1 and TRBJ1-6; the D gene is possibly TRBD1 (5 bases). The V gene's germline CDR1 is MGHDK and CDR2 SYGVNS. CDR3 length: 17 residues. The V gene lost 4 bases and the J gene lost 5 bases, with 18 bases spanning the gap. CDR3 DNA sequence: TGTGCCAGCAGTGCCAGTAGTCCAGGGCTAAATAATTCACCCCTCCACTTT. Its protein is CASSASSPGLNNSPLHF.

This clone was observed once. V usage is TRBV9 and J usage is TRBJ2-1, with TRBD2 matching 7 bases. Germline V gene data show CDR1 as SGDLS and CDR2 as YYNGEE. V trimming: 0 bases; J trimming: 7 bases; junction bases outside the gene matches: 7. The CDR3 has 15 amino acids. CDR3 DNA sequence: TGTGCCAGCAGCGTAGGTGGACTAGTCTATAATGAGCAGTTCTTC. This codes for CASSVGGLVYNEQFF.

The V call is TRBV6-1, the J call TRBJ2-7; D may be TRBD2 (5 bases). This CDR3 contains 13 residues. V was shortened by 10 bases and J by 5 bases, with 18 bases between the two germline ends. Germline V gene sequence: CDR1 MNHNS, CDR2 SASEGT. This CDR3 is CATQLEARDEQYF. In DNA form, the CDR3 reads TGTGCCACCCAACTGGAGGCGAGAGACGAGCAGTACTTC.

The chain couples TRBV7-9 to TRBJ2-7; 9 bases are a match to TRBD1. The V and J ends lost 6 bases and 7 bases, in that order; junction bases with no gene match: 13. The CDR3 runs to 15 residues. The germline gives CDR1 SEHNR, CDR2 FQNEAQ (reference sequence). In DNA, the CDR3 is TGTGCCAGCAGTCGCGATAGGGACAGGGCGGGAGAGCAGTACTTC. Translation: CASSRDRDRAGEQYF.

The chain uses TRBV7-3 and TRBJ2-7, with 9 bases aligning to TRBD2. V was clipped by 1 base and J by 4 bases; unmatched bases: 8. This CDR3 comprises 16 residues. Germline CDR1 is SGHTA and CDR2 is FQGTGA. The DNA for the CDR3 is TGTGCCAGCAGCTTAAACCCCGTTGCGGGAGGGTACGAGCAGTACTTC. Translating gives CASSLNPVAGGYEQYF.

The chain couples TRBV6-4 to TRBJ1-2, with D perhaps matching TRBD1 (6 bases). CDR1 and CDR2 from the germline V gene are MRHNA and SNTAGT. CDR3 length equals 15 residues. Trimming pared 5 bases from V and 0 bases from J, leaving 13 bases between. In nucleotides, the CDR3 is TGTGCCAGCAGTCCCCGGGGGGCAACTAACTATGGCTACACCTTC. Translating it yields CASSPRGATNYGYTF.

The rearrangement joins TRBV19 to TRBJ1-2; TRBD1 matches 7 bases. V was clipped by 5 bases and J by 5 bases; unmatched bases: 8. The germline gives CDR1 LNHDA, CDR2 SQIVND (reference sequence). The CDR3 is 14 residues long. The CDR3 DNA follows: TGTGCCAGTAGTCCAACCGGGACAGCTTATGGCTACACCTTC. As protein: CASSPTGTAYGYTF. The whole variable domain, remainder taken from reference TRBV19 and TRBJ1-2, is DGGITQSPKYLFRKEGQNVTLSCEQNLNHDAMYWYRQDPGQGLRLIYYSQIVNDFQKGDIAEGYSVSREKKESFPLTVTSAQKNPTAFYLCASSPTGTAYGYTFGSGTRLTVV.

Turning to this clone: This sample also contains other DNA sequences that code for the same CDR3. The chain employs TRBV29-1 and TRBJ2-3; TRBD1 is a possible D gene (6 bases). The germline V gene encodes CDR1 SQVTM and CDR2 ANQGSEA. V was shortened by 3 bases and J by 2 bases, with 12 bases between the two germline ends. The CDR3 totals 14 residues. The CDR3: CSVEGQGSTDTQYF. The CDR3 DNA sequence: TGCAGCGTTGAGGGTCAGGGGTCCACAGATACGCAGTATTTT.

CDR3 bases: TGTGCCAGCAGCGTAGGGGGCGGCGGTTATAGCACAGATACGCAGTATTTT. This translates into CASSVGGGGYSTDTQYF. The rearrangement uses TRBV9 and TRBJ2-3; maybe TRBD1 (5 bases). The germline V gene encodes CDR1 SGDLS and CDR2 YYNGEE. V was trimmed by 0 bases and J by 0 bases, leaving 14 bases between them. The length of the CDR3 is 17 residues.

The chain recombines TRBV5-8 with TRBJ1-5, with TRBD1 as a possible D gene (6 bases). The CDR3 loop spans 14 amino acids. Germline V gene lookup returns CDR1 SGHTS and CDR2 YDEGEE. The V gene lost 4 bases and the J gene lost 7 bases, with 15 bases spanning the gap. The CDR3 reads CASSAVGGGQPQHF. For the CDR3, the DNA is TGTGCCAGCAGCGCGGTTGGGGGCGGGCAGCCCCAGCATTTT.

This chain connects TRBV9 to TRBJ2-3; D is unclear. There are 15 residues in the CDR3. CDR1 is SGDLS and CDR2 is YYNGEE in the germline V gene. Trimming shortened V by 1 base and J by 0 bases, and 9 bases separated the two germline ends. CDR3 DNA sequence: TGTGCCAGCAGCGTAAGTCCTACTAGCACAGATACGCAGTATTTT. Encoded protein: CASSVSPTSTDTQYF.

The chain is built from TRBV6-6 and TRBJ2-2; D remains ambiguous. CDR3 length equals 13 residues. The V end lost 0 bases, the J end lost 6 bases, and 5 bases lay between the germline ends. Looked up from germline, CDR1 is MNHNY and CDR2 is SVGAGI (reference sequence). The CDR3 DNA is TGTGCCAGCAGTTACTCGGTTTCCGGGGAGCTGTTTTTT. This sequence encodes CASSYSVSGELFF.

DNA of the CDR3: TGCGCCAGCAGCCAGATACTCCTTACCCAGCCCCAGCATTTT. Protein product: CASSQILLTQPQHF. This chain joins TRBV4-1 and TRBJ1-5, with D uncertain. The CDR3 contains 14 residues. V lost 3 bases, J lost 7 bases, and 13 bases lay in between. Per the germline V gene, CDR1 is MGHRA and CDR2 is YSYEKL.

The V gene is TRBV15, the J gene TRBJ2-6; D is possibly TRBD1 (6 bases). The CDR3 contains 18 residues. The ends were cut back, 4 bases at V and 0 bases at J, with 16 bases in the middle. Germline CDR1 LNHNV, CDR2 YYDKDF (reference sequence). The CDR3 bases are TGTGCCACCAGCATCCACAGGGCCGCGCTCTCTGGGGCCAACGTCCTGACTTTC. It translates to CATSIHRAALSGANVLTF.

The V and J genes are TRBV28 and TRBJ2-5; the match to TRBD1 covers 8 bases. The V gene's germline CDR1 is MDHEN and CDR2 SYDVKM. The CDR3 has 12 residues. J was trimmed by 5 bases and V by 4 bases; bases with no gene match: 0. The CDR3 spells CASSWDRETQYF. CDR3 DNA: TGTGCCAGCAGTTGGGACAGGGAGACCCAGTACTTC.

The chain employs TRBV25-1 and TRBJ2-1; TRBD2 agrees at 7 bases. Germline-derived CDR1 and CDR2 are MGHDK and SYGVNS. Trimming cost V 5 bases and J 3 bases; bases outside gene matches: 7. This CDR3 spans 15 amino acids. CDR3 nucleotide sequence: TGTGCCAGCAGTCCGAGCCTAGCGGTCTACAATGAGCAGTTCTTC. Its protein product is CASSPSLAVYNEQFF.

The V call is TRBV2, the J call TRBJ2-2; perhaps TRBD2 as D (6 bases). In germline, CDR1 is SNHLY, CDR2 FYNNEI. The CDR3 is 15 residues long. Trimming took 0 bases from V and 5 from J, leaving 10 bases between them. CDR3 amino acids: CASSEARGWTGELFF. The CDR3 coding sequence is TGTGCCAGCAGTGAAGCGCGGGGTTGGACCGGGGAGCTGTTTTTT. The full variable domain, rest sourced from reference TRBV2 and TRBJ2-2, is EPEVTQTPSHQVTQMGQEVILRCVPISNHLYFYWYRQILGQKVEFLVSFYNNEISEKSEIFDDQFSVERPDGSNFTLKIRSTKLEDSAMYFCASSEARGWTGELFFGEGSRLTVL.

This sequence joins TRBV5-1 and TRBJ2-3, with D perhaps given as TRBD1 or TRBD2 (6 bases each). Germline V CDR1 and CDR2: SGHRS, YFSETQ. The V and J ends lost 8 bases and 3 bases respectively, with 22 bases between them. The CDR3 sequence is 16 residues long. Here the CDR3 reads CASTLPEQGGTDTQYF. In DNA, the CDR3 is TGCGCCAGTACTCTCCCCGAACAAGGGGGGACAGATACGCAGTATTTT.

The chain has TRBV28 and TRBJ2-7, with 12 bases that match TRBD2. This CDR3 is built from 15 residues. Germline V gene data show CDR1 as MDHEN and CDR2 as SYDVKM. The CDR3 nucleotides are TGTGCTCAAAGGGAGACTAGCGGGAGATCCTACGAGCAGTACTTC. Protein product: CAQRETSGRSYEQYF.

The chain recombines TRBV28 with TRBJ2-2; 13 bases are a match to TRBD2. V was pared by 5 bases and J by 13 bases, with 10 bases of the junction left unmatched. Germline assignment: CDR1 MDHEN and CDR2 SYDVKM. This CDR3 region has 15 residues. In nucleotides, the CDR3 is TGTGCCAGCAGTCCCCTGACTAGCGGGAGGCTTCTGCTGTTTTTT. Translation gives CASSPLTSGRLLLFF.

The chain employs TRBV28 and TRBJ1-2, with 7 bases lining up with TRBD1. CDR3 length equals 16 residues. With V trimmed by 1 base and J by 2 bases, 7 bases remained unmatched. Germline CDR1 is MDHEN and CDR2 is SYDVKM. The CDR3 spells CASSLLTGQRNYGYTF. For the CDR3, the DNA is TGTGCCAGCAGTTTATTGACGGGACAGAGGAACTATGGCTACACCTTC.

The chain joins TRBV7-7 to TRBJ2-5; TRBD1 matches at 11 bases. With V trimmed by 5 bases and J by 1 base, 3 bases remained unmatched. This CDR3 spans 15 amino acids. In germline, CDR1 is SSHAT, CDR2 FNYEAQ (reference sequence). The CDR3 here is CASSRGTGGQETQYF. The CDR3 DNA reads as TGTGCCAGCAGCCGTGGGACAGGGGGCCAAGAGACCCAGTACTTC.

The chain is built from TRBV6-1 and TRBJ1-5, with unresolved D. Germline V gene data show CDR1 as MNHNS and CDR2 as SASEGT. Trimming stripped 3 bases from V and 0 bases from J, with 9 bases between. The CDR3 is 15 residues long. CDR3: CASSDGPYSNQPQHF. The CDR3 region has the DNA TGTGCCAGCAGTGATGGGCCTTATAGCAATCAGCCCCAGCATTTT.

A remark on this clone: The sample carries other DNA sequences with the same CDR3. The chain has TRBV9 and TRBJ2-6; a possible D gene is TRBD2 (6 bases). Germline V CDR1 and CDR2: SGDLS, YYNGEE. The CDR3 extends over 15 amino acids. Trimming cost V 0 bases and J 2 bases, with 6 bases left between them. The CDR3: CASSVGGAGANVLTF. As DNA, the CDR3 is TGTGCCAGCAGCGTAGGCGGGGCTGGGGCCAACGTCCTGACTTTC.

The chain recombines TRBV5-5 with TRBJ1-2, with D hard to call. There are 13 residues in the CDR3. Germline CDR1 is SGHKS and CDR2 is YYEKEE (reference sequence). The germline V and J ends were trimmed by 1 base and 4 bases, with 8 bases remaining between them. The CDR3 DNA follows: TGTGCCAGCAGCTTGCCCGGGTCCTATGGCTACACCTTC. It codes for CASSLPGSYGYTF.

The V and J genes are TRBV5-4 and TRBJ1-2; a weak D match, TRBD1 (6 bases). Per the germline V gene, CDR1 is SGHNT and CDR2 is YYREEE (reference sequence). The CDR3 sequence is 14 residues long. The V gene lost 2 bases and the J gene lost 6 bases, with 14 bases spanning the gap. The CDR3 loop reads CASSFGQRGDGYTF. The CDR3 DNA sequence: TGTGCCAGCAGCTTCGGACAGCGGGGCGATGGCTACACCTTC.